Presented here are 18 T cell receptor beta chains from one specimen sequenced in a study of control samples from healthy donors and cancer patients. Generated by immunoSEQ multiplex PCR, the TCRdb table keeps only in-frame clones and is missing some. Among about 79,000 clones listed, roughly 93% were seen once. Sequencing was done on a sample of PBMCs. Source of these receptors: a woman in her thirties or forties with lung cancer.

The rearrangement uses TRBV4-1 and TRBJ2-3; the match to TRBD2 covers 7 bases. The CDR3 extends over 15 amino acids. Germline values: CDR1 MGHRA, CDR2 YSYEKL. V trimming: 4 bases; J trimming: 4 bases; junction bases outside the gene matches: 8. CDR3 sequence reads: CASSPGLGRADTQYF. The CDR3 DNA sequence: TGCGCCAGCAGCCCTGGACTAGGAAGGGCAGATACGCAGTATTTT.

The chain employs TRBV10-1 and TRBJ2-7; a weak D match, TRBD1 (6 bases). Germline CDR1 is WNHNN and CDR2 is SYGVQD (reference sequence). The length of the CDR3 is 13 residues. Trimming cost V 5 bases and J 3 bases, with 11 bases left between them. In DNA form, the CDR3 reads TGCGCCAGCAGTTGCAGGGGACACTACGAGCAGTACTTC. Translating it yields CASSCRGHYEQYF.

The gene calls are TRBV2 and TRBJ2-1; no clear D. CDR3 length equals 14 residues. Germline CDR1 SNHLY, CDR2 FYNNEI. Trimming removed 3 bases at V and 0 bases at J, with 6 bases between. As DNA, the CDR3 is TGTGCCAGCAGTGACATATCCTCCTACAATGAGCAGTTCTTC. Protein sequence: CASSDISSYNEQFF.

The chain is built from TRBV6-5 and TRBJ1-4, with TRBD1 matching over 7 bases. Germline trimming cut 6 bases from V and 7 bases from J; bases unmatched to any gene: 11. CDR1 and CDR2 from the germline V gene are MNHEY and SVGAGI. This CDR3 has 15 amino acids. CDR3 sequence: CASSDLRQGSEKLFF. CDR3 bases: TGTGCCAGCAGCGACCTCAGACAGGGTAGTGAAAAACTGTTTTTT.

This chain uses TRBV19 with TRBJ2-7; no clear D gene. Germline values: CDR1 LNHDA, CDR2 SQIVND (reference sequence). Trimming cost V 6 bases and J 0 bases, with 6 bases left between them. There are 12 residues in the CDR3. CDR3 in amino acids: CASSPDSYEQYF. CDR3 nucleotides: TGTGCCAGTAGCCCAGACTCCTACGAGCAGTACTTC. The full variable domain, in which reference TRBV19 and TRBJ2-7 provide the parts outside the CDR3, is DGGITQSPKYLFRKEGQNVTLSCEQNLNHDAMYWYRQDPGQGLRLIYYSQIVNDFQKGDIAEGYSVSREKKESFPLTVTSAQKNPTAFYLCASSPDSYEQYFGPGTRLTVT.

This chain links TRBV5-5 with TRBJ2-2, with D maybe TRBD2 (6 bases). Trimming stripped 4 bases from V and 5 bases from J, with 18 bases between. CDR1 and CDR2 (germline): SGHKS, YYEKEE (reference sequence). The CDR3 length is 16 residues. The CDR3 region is CASSLTGDSRTGELFF. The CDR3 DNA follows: TGTGCCAGCAGCCTGACGGGGGATTCCCGGACCGGGGAGCTGTTTTTT.

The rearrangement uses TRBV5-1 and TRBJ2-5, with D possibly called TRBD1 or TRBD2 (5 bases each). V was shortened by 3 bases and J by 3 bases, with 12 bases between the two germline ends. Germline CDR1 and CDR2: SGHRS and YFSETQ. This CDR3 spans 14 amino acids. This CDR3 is CASSSRDGEETQYF. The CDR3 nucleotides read TGCGCCAGCAGCTCCCGGGACGGAGAAGAGACCCAGTACTTC.

DNA for the CDR3: TGTGCCAGCAGCCAGTCCCGGGACAGGGTTCAGTATAATTCACCCCTCCACTTT. It specifies CASSQSRDRVQYNSPLHF. The chain employs TRBV7-8 and TRBJ1-6; 9 nucleotides align to TRBD1. Germline V CDR1 and CDR2: SGHVS, FQNEAQ. V lost 5 bases to trimming and J lost 4 bases; unmatched junction nucleotides: 12. The CDR3 spans 18 residues. The full variable domain, with the rest looked up from reference TRBV7-8 and TRBJ1-6, is GAGVSQSPRYKVAKRGQDVALRCDPISGHVSLFWYQQALGQGPEFLTYFQNEAQLDKSGLPSDRFFAERPEGSVSTLKIQRTQQEDSAVYLCASSQSRDRVQYNSPLHFGNGTRLTVT.

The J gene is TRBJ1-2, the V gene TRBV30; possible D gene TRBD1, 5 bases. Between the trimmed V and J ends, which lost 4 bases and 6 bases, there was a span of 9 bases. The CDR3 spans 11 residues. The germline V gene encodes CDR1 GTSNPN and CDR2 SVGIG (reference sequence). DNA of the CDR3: TGTGCCTGGACAGGGAGGGATGGCTACACCTTC. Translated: CAWTGRDGYTF.

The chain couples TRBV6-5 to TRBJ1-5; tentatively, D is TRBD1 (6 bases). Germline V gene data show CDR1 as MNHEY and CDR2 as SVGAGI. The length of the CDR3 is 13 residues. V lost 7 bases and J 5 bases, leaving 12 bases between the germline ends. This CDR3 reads CASKGGGHQPQHF. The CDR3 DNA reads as TGTGCCAGCAAAGGGGGGGGGCATCAGCCCCAGCATTTT.

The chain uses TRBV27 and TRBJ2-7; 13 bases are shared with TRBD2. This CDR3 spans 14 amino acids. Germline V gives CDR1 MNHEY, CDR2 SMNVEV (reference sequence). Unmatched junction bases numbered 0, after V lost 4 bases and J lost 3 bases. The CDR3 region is CASSWTSGGYEQYF. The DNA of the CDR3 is TGTGCCAGCAGTTGGACTAGCGGGGGCTACGAGCAGTACTTC.

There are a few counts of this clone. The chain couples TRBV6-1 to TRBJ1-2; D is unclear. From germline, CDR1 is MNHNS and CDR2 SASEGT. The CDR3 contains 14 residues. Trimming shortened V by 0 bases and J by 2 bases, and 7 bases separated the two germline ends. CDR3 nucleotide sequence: TGTGCCAGCAGTGAAGCCCCCGACAACTATGGCTACACCTTC. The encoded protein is CASSEAPDNYGYTF.

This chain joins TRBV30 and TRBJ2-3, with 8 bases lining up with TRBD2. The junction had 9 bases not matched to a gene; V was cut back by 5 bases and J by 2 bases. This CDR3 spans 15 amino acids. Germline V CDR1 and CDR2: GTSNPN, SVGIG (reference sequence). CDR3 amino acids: CAWSAGGALTDTQYF. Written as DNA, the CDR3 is TGTGCCTGGTCCGCCGGGGGGGCCCTCACAGATACGCAGTATTTT.

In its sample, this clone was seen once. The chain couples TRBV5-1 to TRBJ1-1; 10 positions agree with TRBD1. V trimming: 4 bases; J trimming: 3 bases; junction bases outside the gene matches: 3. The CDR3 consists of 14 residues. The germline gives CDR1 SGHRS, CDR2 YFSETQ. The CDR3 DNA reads TGCGCCAGCAGCCTCGGGACAGGGGACACTGAAGCTTTCTTT. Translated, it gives CASSLGTGDTEAFF.

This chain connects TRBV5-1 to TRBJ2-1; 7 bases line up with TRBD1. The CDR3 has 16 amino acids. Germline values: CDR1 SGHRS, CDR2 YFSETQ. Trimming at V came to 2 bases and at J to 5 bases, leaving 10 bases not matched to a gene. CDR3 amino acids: CASSFAGRTGDNEQFF. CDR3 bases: TGCGCCAGCAGCTTTGCCGGTAGAACAGGGGACAATGAGCAGTTCTTC.

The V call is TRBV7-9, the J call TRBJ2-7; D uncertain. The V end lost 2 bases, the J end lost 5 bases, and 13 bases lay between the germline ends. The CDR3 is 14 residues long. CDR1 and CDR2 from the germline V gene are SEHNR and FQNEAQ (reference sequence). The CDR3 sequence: CASSLILVSHEQYF. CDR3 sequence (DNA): TGTGCCAGCAGCTTAATATTAGTGTCCCACGAGCAGTACTTC.

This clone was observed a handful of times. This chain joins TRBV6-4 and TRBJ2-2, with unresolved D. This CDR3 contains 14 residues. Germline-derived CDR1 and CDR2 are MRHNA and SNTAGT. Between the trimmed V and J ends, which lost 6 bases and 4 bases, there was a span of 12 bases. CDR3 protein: CASRPSHTTGELFF. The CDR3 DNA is TGTGCCAGCAGGCCCTCTCATACCACCGGGGAGCTGTTTTTT.

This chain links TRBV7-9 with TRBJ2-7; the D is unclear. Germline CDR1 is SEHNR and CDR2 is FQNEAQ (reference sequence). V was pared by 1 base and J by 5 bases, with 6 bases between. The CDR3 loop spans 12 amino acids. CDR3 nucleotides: TGTGCCAGCAGCTTAGGAGGCCACGAGCAGTACTTC. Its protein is CASSLGGHEQYF. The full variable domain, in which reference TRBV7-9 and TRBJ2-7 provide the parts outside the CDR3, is DTGVSQNPRHKITKRGQNVTFRCDPISEHNRLYWYRQTLGQGPEFLTYFQNEAQLEKSRLLSDRFSAERPKGSFSTLEIQRTEQGDSAMYLCASSLGGHEQYFGPGTRLTVT.